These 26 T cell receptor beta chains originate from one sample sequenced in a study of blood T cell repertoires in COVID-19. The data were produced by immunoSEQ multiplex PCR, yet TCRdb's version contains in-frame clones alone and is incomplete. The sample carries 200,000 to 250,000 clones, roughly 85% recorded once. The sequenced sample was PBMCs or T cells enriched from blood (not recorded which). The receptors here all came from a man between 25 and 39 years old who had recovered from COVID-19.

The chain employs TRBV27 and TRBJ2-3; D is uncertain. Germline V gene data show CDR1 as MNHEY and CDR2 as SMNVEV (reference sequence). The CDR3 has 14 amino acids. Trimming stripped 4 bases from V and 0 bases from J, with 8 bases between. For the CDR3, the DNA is TGTGCCAGCAGTTGGGCCTCTAGCACAGATACGCAGTATTTT. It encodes CASSWASSTDTQYF.

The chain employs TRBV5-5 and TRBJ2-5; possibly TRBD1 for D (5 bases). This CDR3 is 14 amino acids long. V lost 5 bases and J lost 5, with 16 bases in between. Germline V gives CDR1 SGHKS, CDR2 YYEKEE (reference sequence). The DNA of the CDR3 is TGTGCCAGCAGGTGGGGCCCCTTCTGGGAGACCCAGTACTTC. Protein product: CASRWGPFWETQYF.

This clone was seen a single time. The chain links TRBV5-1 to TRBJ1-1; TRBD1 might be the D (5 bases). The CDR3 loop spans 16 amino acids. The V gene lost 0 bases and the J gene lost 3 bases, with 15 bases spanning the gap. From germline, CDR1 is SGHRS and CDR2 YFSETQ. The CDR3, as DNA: TGCGCCAGCAGCTTGGGAATCGGGACTCTCTACACTGAAGCTTTCTTT. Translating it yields CASSLGIGTLYTEAFF.

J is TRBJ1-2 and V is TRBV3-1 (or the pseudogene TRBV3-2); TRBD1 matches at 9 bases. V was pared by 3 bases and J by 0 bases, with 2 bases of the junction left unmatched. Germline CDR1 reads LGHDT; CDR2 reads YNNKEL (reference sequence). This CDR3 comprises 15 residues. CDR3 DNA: TGTGCCAGCAGCCACCGACAGGGGGCTAACTATGGCTACACCTTC. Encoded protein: CASSHRQGANYGYTF.

The CDR3 DNA reads TGTGCCAGCAGCTTAGCGGGGAGCTACGAGCAGTACTTC. This gives the protein CASSLAGSYEQYF. The chain combines TRBV7-9 with TRBJ2-7; a possible D gene is TRBD2 (5 bases). Trimming took off 0 bases at V and 3 bases at J, with 6 bases between the two ends. Germline CDR1 and CDR2: SEHNR and FQNEAQ (reference sequence). This CDR3 spans 13 amino acids.

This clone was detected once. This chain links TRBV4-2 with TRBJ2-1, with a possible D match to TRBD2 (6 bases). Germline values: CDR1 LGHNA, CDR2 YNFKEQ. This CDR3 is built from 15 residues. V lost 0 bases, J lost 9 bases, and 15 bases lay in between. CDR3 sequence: CASSQEKLAFGEQFF. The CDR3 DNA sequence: TGTGCCAGCAGCCAAGAAAAACTAGCCTTCGGTGAGCAGTTCTTC.

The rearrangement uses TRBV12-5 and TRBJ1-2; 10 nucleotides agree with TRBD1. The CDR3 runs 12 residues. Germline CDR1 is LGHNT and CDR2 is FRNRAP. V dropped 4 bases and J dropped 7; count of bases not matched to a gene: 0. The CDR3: CASGWDRGGYTF. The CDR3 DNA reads TGTGCTAGTGGTTGGGACAGGGGTGGCTACACCTTC.

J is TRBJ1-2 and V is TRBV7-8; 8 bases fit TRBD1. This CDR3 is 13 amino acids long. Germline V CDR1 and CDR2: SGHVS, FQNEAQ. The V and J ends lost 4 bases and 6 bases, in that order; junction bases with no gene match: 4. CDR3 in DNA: TGTGCCAGCAGCTCGAGGACAGGGAATGGCTACACCTTC. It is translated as CASSSRTGNGYTF.

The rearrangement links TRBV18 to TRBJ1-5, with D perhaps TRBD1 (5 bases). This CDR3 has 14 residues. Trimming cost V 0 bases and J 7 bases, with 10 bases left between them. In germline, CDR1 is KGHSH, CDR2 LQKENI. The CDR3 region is CASSPPGGHQPQHF. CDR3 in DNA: TGTGCCAGCTCACCACCGGGGGGTCACCAGCCCCAGCATTTT.

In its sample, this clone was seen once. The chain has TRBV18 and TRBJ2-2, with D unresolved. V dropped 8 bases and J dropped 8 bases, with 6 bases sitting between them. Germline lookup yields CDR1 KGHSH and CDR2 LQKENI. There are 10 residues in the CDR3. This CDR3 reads CASRSGELFF. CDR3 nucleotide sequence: TGTGCCAGCCGGTCGGGGGAGCTGTTTTTT.

In DNA, the CDR3 is TGTGCCAGCAGCTTTCTACTAGCCTCGAATGAGCAGTTCTTC. Its protein is CASSFLLASNEQFF. J is TRBJ2-1 and V is TRBV7-8; D is perhaps TRBD2 (6 bases). From germline, CDR1 is SGHVS and CDR2 FQNEAQ. The V end lost 3 bases, the J end lost 7 bases, and 13 bases lay between the germline ends. CDR3 length: 14 residues.

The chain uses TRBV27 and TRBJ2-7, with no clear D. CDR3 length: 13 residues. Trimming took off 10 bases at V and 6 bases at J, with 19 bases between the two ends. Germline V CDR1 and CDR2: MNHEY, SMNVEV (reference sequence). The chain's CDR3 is CATRSWSSSEQYF. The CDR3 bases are TGTGCCACACGTAGCTGGAGCTCTTCCGAGCAGTACTTC.

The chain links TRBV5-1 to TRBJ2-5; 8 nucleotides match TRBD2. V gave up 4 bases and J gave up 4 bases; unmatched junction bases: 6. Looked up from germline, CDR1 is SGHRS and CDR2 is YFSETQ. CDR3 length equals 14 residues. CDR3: CASSPIAGLETQYF. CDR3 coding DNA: TGCGCCAGCAGCCCGATAGCGGGATTAGAGACCCAGTACTTC.

CDR3 DNA: TGTGCCAGCAGCTTAAATCGCGTCACTGAAGCTTTCTTT. Its translation: CASSLNRVTEAFF. The rearrangement uses TRBV7-2 and TRBJ1-1, with D unclear. With 2 bases removed from V and 4 bases from J, the gap between germline ends came to 8 bases. The CDR3 totals 13 residues. Germline V lookup: CDR1 SGHTA, CDR2 FQGNSA.

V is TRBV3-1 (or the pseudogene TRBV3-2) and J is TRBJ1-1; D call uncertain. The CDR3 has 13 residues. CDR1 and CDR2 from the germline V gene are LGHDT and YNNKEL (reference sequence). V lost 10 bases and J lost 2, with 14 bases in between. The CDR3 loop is CATTAGKNTEAFF. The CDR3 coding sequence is TGTGCCACTACTGCCGGGAAAAACACTGAAGCTTTCTTT.

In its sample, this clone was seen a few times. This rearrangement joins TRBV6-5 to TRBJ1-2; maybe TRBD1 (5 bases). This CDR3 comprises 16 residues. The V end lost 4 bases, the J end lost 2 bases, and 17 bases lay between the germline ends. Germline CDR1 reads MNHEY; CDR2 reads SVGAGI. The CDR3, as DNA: TGTGCCAGCAGTTCCAACCCCGGGGGAAAGAACTATGGCTACACCTTC. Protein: CASSSNPGGKNYGYTF.

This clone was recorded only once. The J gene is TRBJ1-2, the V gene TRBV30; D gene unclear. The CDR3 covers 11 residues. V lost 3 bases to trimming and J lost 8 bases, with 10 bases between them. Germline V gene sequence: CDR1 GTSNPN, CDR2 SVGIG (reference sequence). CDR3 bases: TGTGCCTGGAGCGAGGCCTGGGGCTACACCTTC. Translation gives CAWSEAWGYTF.

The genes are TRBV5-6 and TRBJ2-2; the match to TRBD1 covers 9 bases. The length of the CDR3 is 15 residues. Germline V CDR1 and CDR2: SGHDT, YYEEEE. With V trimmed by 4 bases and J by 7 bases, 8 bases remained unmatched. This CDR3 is CASSRDRGYGGELFF. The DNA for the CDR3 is TGTGCCAGCAGCCGCGACAGGGGGTACGGCGGGGAGCTGTTTTTT.

The CDR3 sequence: CASSLTSGGYEQYF. In DNA, the CDR3 is TGCGCCAGCAGCTTGACTAGCGGGGGTTACGAGCAGTACTTC. V is TRBV5-1 and J is TRBJ2-7; 11 nucleotides match TRBD2. CDR3 size: 14 residues. J was trimmed by 4 bases and V by 1 base; bases with no gene match: 1. The germline CDR1 and CDR2 sequences are SGHRS and YFSETQ.

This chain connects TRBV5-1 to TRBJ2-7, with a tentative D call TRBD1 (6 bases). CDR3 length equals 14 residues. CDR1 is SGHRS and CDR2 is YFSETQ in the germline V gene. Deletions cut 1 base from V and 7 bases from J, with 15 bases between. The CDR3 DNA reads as TGCGCCAGCAGCTTGACCGCAGGGGTGGGGGAGCAGTACTTC. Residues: CASSLTAGVGEQYF. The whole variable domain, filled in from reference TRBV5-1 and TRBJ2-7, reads KAGVTQTPRYLIKTRGQQVTLSCSPISGHRSVSWYQQTPGQGLQFLFEYFSETQRNKGNFPGRFSGRQFSNSRSEMNVSTLELGDSALYLCASSLTAGVGEQYFGPGTRLTVT.

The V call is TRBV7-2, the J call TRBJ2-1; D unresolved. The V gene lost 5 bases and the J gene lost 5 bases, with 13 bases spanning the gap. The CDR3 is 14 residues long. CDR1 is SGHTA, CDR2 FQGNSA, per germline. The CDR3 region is CASSTLRLNNEQFF. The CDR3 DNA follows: TGTGCCAGCAGCACACTCAGACTCAACAATGAGCAGTTCTTC.

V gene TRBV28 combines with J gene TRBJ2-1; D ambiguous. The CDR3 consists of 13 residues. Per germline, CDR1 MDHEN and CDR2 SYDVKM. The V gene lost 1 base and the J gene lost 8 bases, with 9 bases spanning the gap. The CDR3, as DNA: TGTGCCAGCAGTTTATTTTTGGGCCATGAGCAGTTCTTC. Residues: CASSLFLGHEQFF. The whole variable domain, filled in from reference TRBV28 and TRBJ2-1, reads DVKVTQSSRYLVKRTGEKVFLECVQDMDHENMFWYRQDPGLGLRLIYFSYDVKMKEKGDIPEGYSVSREKKERFSLILESASTNQTSMYLCASSLFLGHEQFFGPGTRLTVL.

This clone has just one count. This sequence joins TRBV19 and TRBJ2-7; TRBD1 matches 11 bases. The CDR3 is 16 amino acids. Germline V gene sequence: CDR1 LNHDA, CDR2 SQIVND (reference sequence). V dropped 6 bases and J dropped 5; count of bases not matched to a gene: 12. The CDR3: CASRTHTDRGHHEQYF. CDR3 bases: TGTGCCAGTAGGACACACACGGACAGGGGGCATCACGAGCAGTACTTC.

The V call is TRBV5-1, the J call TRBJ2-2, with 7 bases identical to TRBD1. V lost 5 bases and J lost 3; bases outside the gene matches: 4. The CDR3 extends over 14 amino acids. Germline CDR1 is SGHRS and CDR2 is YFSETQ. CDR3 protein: CASREGGDTGELFF. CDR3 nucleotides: TGCGCCAGCAGGGAAGGGGGCGACACCGGGGAGCTGTTTTTT.

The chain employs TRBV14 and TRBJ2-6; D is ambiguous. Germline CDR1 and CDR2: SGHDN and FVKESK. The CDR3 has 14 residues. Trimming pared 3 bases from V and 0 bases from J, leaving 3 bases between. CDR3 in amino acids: CASSQSSGANVLTF. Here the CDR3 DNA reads TGTGCCAGCAGCCAGAGCTCTGGGGCCAACGTCCTGACTTTC.

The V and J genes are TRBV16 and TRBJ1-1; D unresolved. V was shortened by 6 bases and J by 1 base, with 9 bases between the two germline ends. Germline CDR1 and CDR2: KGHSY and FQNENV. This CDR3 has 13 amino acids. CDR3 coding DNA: TGTGCCAGCAGTCTAGGTTCGAACACTGAAGCTTTCTTT. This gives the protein CASSLGSNTEAFF.